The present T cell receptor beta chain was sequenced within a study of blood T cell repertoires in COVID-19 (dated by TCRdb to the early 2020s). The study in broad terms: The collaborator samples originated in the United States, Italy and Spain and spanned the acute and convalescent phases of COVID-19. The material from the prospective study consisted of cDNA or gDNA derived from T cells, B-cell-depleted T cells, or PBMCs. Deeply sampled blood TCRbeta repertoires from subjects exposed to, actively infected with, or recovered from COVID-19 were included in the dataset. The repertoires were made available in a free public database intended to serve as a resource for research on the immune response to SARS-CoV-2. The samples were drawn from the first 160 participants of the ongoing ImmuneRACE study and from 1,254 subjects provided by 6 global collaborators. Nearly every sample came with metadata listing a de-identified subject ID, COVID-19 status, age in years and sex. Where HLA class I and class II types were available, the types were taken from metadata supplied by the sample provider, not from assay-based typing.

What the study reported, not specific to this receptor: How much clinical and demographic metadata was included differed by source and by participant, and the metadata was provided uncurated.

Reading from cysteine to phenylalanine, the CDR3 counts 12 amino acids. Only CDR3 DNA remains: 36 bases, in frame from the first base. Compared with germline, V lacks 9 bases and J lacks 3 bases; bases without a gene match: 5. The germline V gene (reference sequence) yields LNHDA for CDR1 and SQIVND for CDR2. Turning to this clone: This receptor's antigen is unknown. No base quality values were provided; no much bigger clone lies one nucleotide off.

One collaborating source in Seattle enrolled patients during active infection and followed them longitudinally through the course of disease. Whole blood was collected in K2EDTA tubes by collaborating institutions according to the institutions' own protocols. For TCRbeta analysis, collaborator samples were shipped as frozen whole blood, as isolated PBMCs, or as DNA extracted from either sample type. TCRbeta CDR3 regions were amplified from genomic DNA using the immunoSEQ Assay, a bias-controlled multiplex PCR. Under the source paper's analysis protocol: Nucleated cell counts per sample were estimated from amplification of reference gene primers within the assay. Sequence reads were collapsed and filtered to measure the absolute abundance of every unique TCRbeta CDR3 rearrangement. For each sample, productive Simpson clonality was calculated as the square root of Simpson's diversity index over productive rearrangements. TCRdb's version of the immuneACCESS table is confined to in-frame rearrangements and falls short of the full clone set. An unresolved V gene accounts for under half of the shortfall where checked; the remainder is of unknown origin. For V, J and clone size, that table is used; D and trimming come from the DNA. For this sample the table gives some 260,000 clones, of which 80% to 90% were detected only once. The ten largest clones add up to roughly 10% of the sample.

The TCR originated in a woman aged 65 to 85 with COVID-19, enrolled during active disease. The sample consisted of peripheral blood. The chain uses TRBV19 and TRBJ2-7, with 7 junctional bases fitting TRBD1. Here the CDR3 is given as CASSYRGYEQYF. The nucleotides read TGTGCCAGCTCATACAGGGGCTACGAGCAGTACTTC.